These T cell receptor beta chains were read from a single sample in a study of cytomegalovirus exposure and HLA in healthy donors. The table came from immunoSEQ multiplex PCR; TCRdb's copy has only in-frame clones and leaves some out. The table includes around 150,000 clones, about 82% detected once. Sequenced: PBMCs. The origin of the receptors is a man aged 25 to 45 in good health and CMV-seronegative. Both conserved end residues are part of each CDR3. Each record gives: J gene, clone size, D gene, V gene, CDR3 protein, CDR3 DNA. A D gene is named only where the DNA matches it firmly. Size is stated for part of the rows, as once, few or many counts, or as a class when the clone is expanded.

>TRBJ2-7|once|-|TRBV5-8
CASSKSGQSKVF
TGTGCCAGCTCAAAATCAGGACAGTCAAAAGTATTC
>TRBJ1-5|-|-|TRBV4-1
CASSRSGGRQPQNF
TGCGCCAGCAGCCGGAGCGGGGGGCGGCAGCCCCAGAATTTT
>TRBJ1-5|-|-|TRBV2
CASSESGGNQPQHF
TGTGCCAGCAGTGAGTCAGGGGGCAATCAGCCCCAGCATTTT
>TRBJ1-5|-|-|TRBV15
CATSSRVNQPQHF
TGTGCCACCAGCAGTCGGGTCAATCAGCCCCAGCATTTT
>TRBJ2-6|-|TRBD1|TRBV18
CASSPKDRDRVAGANVLTF
TGTGCCAGCTCACCTAAAGATAGGGACAGGGTCGCTGGGGCCAACGTCCTGACTTTC
>TRBJ1-1|once|-|TRBV19
CASSLLTGVNTEAFF
TGTGCCAGTAGTCTACTGACAGGAGTGAACACTGAAGCTTTCTTT
>TRBJ2-7|-|TRBD1|TRBV5-5
CASSFTGTGGYEQYF
TGTGCCAGCAGCTTTACCGGGACAGGGGGCTACGAGCAGTACTTC
>TRBJ1-5|-|-|TRBV18
CASSPKAQISNQPQHF
TGTGCCAGCTCACCAAAGGCACAGATTAGCAATCAGCCCCAGCATTTT
>TRBJ1-2|-|-|TRBV29-1
CSVGAELYGYTF
TGCAGCGTGGGGGCCGAACTTTATGGCTACACCTTC
>TRBJ1-4|-|-|TRBV29-1
CSATWTETNEKLFF
TGCAGCGCAACCTGGACAGAGACTAATGAAAAACTGTTTTTT
>TRBJ2-7|once|-|TRBV28
CASSLSLVASYEQYF
TGTGCCAGCAGTTTATCACTAGTCGCCTCTTACGAGCAGTACTTC
>TRBJ2-2|-|-|TRBV30
CAWSTGVGTGELFF
TGTGCCTGGAGCACAGGAGTAGGGACCGGGGAGCTGTTTTTT
>TRBJ2-1|-|TRBD1|TRBV7-9
CASSSGQGQYNEQFF
TGTGCCAGCAGCAGTGGACAGGGGCAATACAATGAGCAGTTCTTC
>TRBJ2-3|-|-|TRBV4-1
CATLGIVTDTQYF
TGCGCCACCCTCGGGATCGTTACAGATACGCAGTATTTT
>TRBJ1-2|-|-|TRBV11-3
CATRIIRVSTESGYTF
TGTGCCACCCGGATTATCAGGGTCTCCACCGAGAGTGGCTACACCTTC
>TRBJ2-1|once|TRBD2|TRBV9
CASSGVAGRGYNEQFF
TGTGCCAGCAGCGGAGTAGCGGGGAGGGGATACAATGAGCAGTTCTTC
>TRBJ1-2|-|-|TRBV5-5
CASSLETAPRGYTF
TGTGCCAGCAGCTTGGAGACAGCCCCCCGTGGCTACACCTTC
>TRBJ1-2|-|-|TRBV28
CASRSLPTGIYGYTF
TGTGCCAGCAGATCCTTACCGACGGGAATCTATGGCTACACCTTC
>TRBJ2-3|-|-|TRBV6-1
CASSTGTYTDTQYF
TGTGCCAGCAGTACCGGGACTTACACAGATACGCAGTATTTT
>TRBJ1-1|-|-|TRBV6-4
CASSGTANTEAFF
TGTGCCAGCAGTGGGACAGCGAACACTGAAGCTTTCTTT
>TRBJ1-1|-|-|TRBV9
CASSGGSRVGTEAFF
TGTGCCAGCAGCGGCGGGTCCCGGGTTGGTACTGAAGCTTTCTTT
>TRBJ2-5|-|TRBD2|TRBV11-2
CASSLLTSGRGETQYF
TGTGCCAGCAGCTTACTGACTAGCGGGAGGGGAGAGACCCAGTACTTC
>TRBJ2-5|-|-|TRBV4-1
CASSRIVLGQAGHQETQYF
TGCGCCAGCAGCCGCATCGTTCTGGGGCAGGCCGGCCACCAAGAGACCCAGTACTTC
>TRBJ2-5|-|TRBD2|TRBV19
CASRRSSGLAGPRRETQYF
TGTGCCAGTAGGCGATCTTCGGGACTAGCGGGGCCGCGGCGAGAGACCCAGTACTTC
>TRBJ2-5|-|-|TRBV25-1
CASSHTAWEQYF
TGTGCCAGCAGTCACACGGCGTGGGAGCAGTACTTC
>TRBJ2-1|-|TRBD2|TRBV29-1
CSVAGTRPPSPSYNEQFF
TGCAGCGTCGCGGGGACTAGACCTCCGTCCCCGTCCTACAATGAGCAGTTCTTC
>TRBJ1-4|-|TRBD1|TRBV7-9
CASSPGQGATNEKLFF
TGTGCCAGCAGCCCGGGACAGGGGGCAACTAATGAAAAACTGTTTTTT
>TRBJ2-1|few|-|TRBV6-5
CASTSNRVNEQFF
TGTGCCAGCACCTCGAACAGGGTCAATGAGCAGTTCTTC
>TRBJ1-2|-|-|TRBV5-6
CASSFEEMYGYTF
TGTGCCAGCAGCTTTGAGGAAATGTATGGCTACACCTTC
>TRBJ2-3|-|TRBD2|TRBV7-3
CASSGPGLATTDTQYF
TGTGCCAGCAGCGGACCGGGACTAGCGACCACAGATACGCAGTATTTT
>TRBJ2-7|-|TRBD2|TRBV4-1
CASSSTTSGRWDEQYF
TGCGCCAGCAGCTCCACGACTAGCGGACGATGGGACGAGCAGTACTTC
>TRBJ2-7|-|-|TRBV27
CASSLPGLRWYEQYF
TGTGCCAGCAGTTTACCCGGACTGCGGTGGTACGAGCAGTACTTC
>TRBJ2-2|few|-|TRBV5-4
CASTHQGGGSGADGELFF
TGTGCCAGCACTCATCAGGGTGGGGGTAGCGGTGCGGACGGGGAGCTGTTTTTT
>TRBJ2-1|-|TRBD1|TRBV5-1
CASSLTGGIYNEQFF
TGCGCCAGCAGCTTAACAGGGGGTATCTACAATGAGCAGTTCTTC
>TRBJ1-5|-|TRBD1|TRBV2
CASSLRWNRGDQPQHF
TGTGCCAGCAGTCTCCGTTGGAACAGGGGAGACCAGCCCCAGCATTTT
>TRBJ2-5|many|TRBD2|TRBV6-1
CASRTGGTEETQYF
TGTGCCAGCAGGACGGGGGGGACCGAAGAGACCCAGTACTTC
>TRBJ2-7|-|-|TRBV25-1
CASSEGNSYEQYF
TGTGCCAGCAGTGAGGGCAACTCCTACGAGCAGTACTTC
>TRBJ2-1|-|TRBD1|TRBV10-3
CAISPPRDRRIMFF
TGTGCCATCAGCCCCCCAAGGGACAGGAGAATCATGTTCTTC
>TRBJ1-5|-|TRBD1|TRBV6-6
CASSLGTDQPQHF
TGTGCCAGCAGTTTAGGGACAGATCAGCCCCAGCATTTT
>TRBJ2-7|-|-|TRBV6-5
CASTRSPTYEQYF
TGTGCCAGCACGCGAAGTCCAACCTACGAGCAGTACTTC
>TRBJ1-2|-|-|TRBV27
CASSFNSNYGYTF
TGTGCCAGCAGTTTTAACAGTAACTATGGCTACACCTTC
>TRBJ2-1|-|TRBD2|TRBV6-5
CASSPPGGFSNEQFF
TGTGCCAGCAGTCCCCCGGGGGGGTTCTCCAATGAGCAGTTCTTC
>TRBJ2-7|-|-|TRBV29-1
CSVVQAYEQYF
TGCAGCGTTGTGCAGGCCTACGAGCAGTACTTC
>TRBJ2-2|-|-|TRBV28
CASSSPEGANTGELFF
TGTGCCAGCAGTTCCCCCGAGGGGGCGAACACCGGGGAGCTGTTTTTT
>TRBJ2-2|-|-|TRBV7-8
CASSTGPGTGELFF
TGTGCCAGCAGCACCGGTCCGGGTACCGGGGAGCTGTTTTTT